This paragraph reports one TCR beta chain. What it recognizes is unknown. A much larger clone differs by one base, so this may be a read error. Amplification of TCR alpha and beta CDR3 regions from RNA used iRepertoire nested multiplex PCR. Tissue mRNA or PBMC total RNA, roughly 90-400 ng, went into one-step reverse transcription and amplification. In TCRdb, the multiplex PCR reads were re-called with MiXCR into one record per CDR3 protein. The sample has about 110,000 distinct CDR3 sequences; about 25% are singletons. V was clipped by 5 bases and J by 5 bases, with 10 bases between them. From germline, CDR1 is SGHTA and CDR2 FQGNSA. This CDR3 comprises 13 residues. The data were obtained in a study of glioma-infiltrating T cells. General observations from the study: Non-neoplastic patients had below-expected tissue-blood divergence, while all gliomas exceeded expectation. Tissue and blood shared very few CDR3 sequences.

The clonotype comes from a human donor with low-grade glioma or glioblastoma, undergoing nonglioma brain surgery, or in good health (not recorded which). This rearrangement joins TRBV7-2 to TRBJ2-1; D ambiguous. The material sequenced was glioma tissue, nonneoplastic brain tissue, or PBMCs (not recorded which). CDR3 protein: CASSELGNNEQFF. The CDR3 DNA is TGTGCCAGCAGCGAGTTAGGGAACAATGAGCAGTTCTTC. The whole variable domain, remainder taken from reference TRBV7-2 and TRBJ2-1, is GAGVSQSPSNKVTEKGKDVELRCDPISGHTALYWYRQSLGQGLEFLIYFQGNSAPDKSGLPSDRFSAERTGGSVSTLTIQRTQQEDSAVYLCASSELGNNEQFFGPGTRLTVL.